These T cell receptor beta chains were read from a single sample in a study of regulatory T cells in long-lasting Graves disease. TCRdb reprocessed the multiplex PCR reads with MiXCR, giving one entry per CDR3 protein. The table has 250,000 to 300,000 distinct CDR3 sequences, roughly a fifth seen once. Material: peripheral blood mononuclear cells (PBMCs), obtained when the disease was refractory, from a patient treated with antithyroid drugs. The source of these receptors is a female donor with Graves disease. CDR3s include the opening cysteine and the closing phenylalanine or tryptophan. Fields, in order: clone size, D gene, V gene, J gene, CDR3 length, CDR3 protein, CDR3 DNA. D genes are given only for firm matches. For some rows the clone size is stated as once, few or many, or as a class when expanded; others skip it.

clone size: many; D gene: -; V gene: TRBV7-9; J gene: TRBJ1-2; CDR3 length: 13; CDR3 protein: CASTPGQNYGYTF; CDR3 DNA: TGTGCCAGCACCCCCGGACAAAACTATGGCTACACCTTC
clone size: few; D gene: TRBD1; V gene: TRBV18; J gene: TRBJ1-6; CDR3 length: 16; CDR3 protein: CASSRDRSSYNSPLHF; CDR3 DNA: TGTGCCAGCTCACGGGACAGAAGCTCCTATAATTCACCCCTCCACTTT
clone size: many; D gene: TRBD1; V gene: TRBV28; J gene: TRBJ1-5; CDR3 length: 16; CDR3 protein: CASSRTGGAGNQPQHF; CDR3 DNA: TGTGCCAGCAGTCGGACAGGGGGCGCGGGAAATCAGCCCCAGCATTTT
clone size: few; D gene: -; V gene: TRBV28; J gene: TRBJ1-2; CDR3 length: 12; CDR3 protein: CASSGAHYDYTF; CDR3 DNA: TGTGCCAGCAGTGGGGCCCATTATGACTACACCTTC
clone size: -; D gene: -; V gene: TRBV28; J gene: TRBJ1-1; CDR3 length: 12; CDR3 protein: CASGEGPLEAFF; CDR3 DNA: TGTGCCTCCGGGGAGGGTCCCCTTGAAGCTTTCTTT
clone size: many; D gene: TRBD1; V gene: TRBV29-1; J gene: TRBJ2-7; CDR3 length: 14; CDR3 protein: CSVRPGQGIFEQYF; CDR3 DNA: TGCAGCGTCCGACCTGGACAGGGAATCTTCGAGCAGTACTTC
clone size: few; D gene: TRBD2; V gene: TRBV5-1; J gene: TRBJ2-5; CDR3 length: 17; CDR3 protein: CASSTGTSGSRGETQYF; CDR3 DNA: TGCGCCAGCAGCACGGGGACTAGCGGGAGTAGGGGAGAGACCCAGTACTTC
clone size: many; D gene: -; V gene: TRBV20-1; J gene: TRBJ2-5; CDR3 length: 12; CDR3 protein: CSAGLSTGTQYF; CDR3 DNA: TGCAGTGCTGGGCTAAGCACGGGGACCCAGTACTTC
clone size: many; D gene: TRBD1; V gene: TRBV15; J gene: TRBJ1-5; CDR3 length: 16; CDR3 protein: CATSRGSRRTGQPQHF; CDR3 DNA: TGTGCCACCAGCAGAGGATCAAGGCGGACAGGCCAGCCCCAGCATTTT
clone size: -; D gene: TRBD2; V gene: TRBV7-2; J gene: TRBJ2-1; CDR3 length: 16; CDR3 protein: CASRLAGTSGYNEQFF; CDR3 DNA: TGTGCCAGCAGACTAGCAGGGACTAGCGGGTACAATGAGCAGTTCTTC
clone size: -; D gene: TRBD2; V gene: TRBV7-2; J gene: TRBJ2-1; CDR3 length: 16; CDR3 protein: CASSPKLQRENNEQFF; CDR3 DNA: TGTGCCAGCAGCCCAAAGTTACAGCGGGAGAACAATGAGCAGTTCTTC
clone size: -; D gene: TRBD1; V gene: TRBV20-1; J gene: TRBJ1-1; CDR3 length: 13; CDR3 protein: CGAPGQPNTEAFF; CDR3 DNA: TGCGGTGCCCCGGGACAGCCGAACACTGAAGCTTTCTTT